This TCR beta chain originates from a study of chemoradiotherapy in HPV16-positive cancers. This clone occurred once. V shed 1 base and J 7 bases; nucleotides not matched to a gene: 17. Germline CDR1 and CDR2: SGHAT and FQNNGV. The CDR3 length is 18 residues. TCRdb keeps only in-frame clones here, not all; method: immunoSEQ multiplex PCR. The profile covers some 34,000 clones, with about 86% appearing a single time and under 2.5% taken by the ten largest. The sequence derives from a human donor with HPV-associated anogenital cancer. The rearrangement links TRBV11-2 to TRBJ1-2; 8 bases are a match to TRBD1. Sequences were derived from blood, sampled from a patient who underwent chemoradiotherapy. The CDR3 is CASSLGRALQGDFFGYTF. In DNA form, the CDR3 reads TGTGCCAGCAGCTTAGGTCGGGCTCTACAGGGGGATTTCTTTGGCTACACCTTC.